Listed below are T cell receptor beta chains from one sample, sequenced in a study of CD8 T cells in Susac syndrome. In TCRdb, the immunoSEQ multiplex PCR reads were re-called with MiXCR into one record per CDR3 protein. The sample gives under 200,000 distinct CDR3 sequences, 91% of which show up once; about 0.1% is in the top ten. The specimen was CD4+ T cells from PBMCs. All receptors come from a human donor with Susac syndrome. Each CDR3 is given with its conserved first and last residue. D genes are given only for firm matches. The size of a clone is reported for some rows only, either as once, few or many, or as a class for expanded clones.

j_gene: TRBJ2-7; d_gene: -; v_gene: TRBV6-5; abundance: -; CDR3aa: CASKKGGGRGEQYF; CDR3nt: TGTGCCAGCAAAAAAGGGGGGGGGAGAGGCGAGCAGTACTTC
j_gene: TRBJ1-1; d_gene: TRBD1; v_gene: TRBV5-4; abundance: few; CDR3aa: CASSPAVQGALNTEAFF; CDR3nt: TGTGCCAGCAGCCCCGCGGTACAGGGGGCCTTGAACACTGAAGCTTTCTTT
j_gene: TRBJ2-3; d_gene: TRBD2; v_gene: TRBV5-1; abundance: -; CDR3aa: CASSLVFGGRGTDTQYF; CDR3nt: TGCGCCAGCAGCTTGGTATTTGGCGGGAGAGGCACAGATACGCAGTATTTT
j_gene: TRBJ2-3; d_gene: -; v_gene: TRBV4-1; abundance: -; CDR3aa: CASSRQLLLEAVNDTQYF; CDR3nt: TGCGCCAGCAGCCGCCAGCTTTTACTAGAGGCCGTGAATGATACGCAGTATTTT
j_gene: TRBJ1-2; d_gene: -; v_gene: TRBV2; abundance: -; CDR3aa: CASTTNQGAGYTF; CDR3nt: TGTGCCAGCACTACAAATCAGGGAGCTGGCTACACCTTC
j_gene: TRBJ1-6; d_gene: -; v_gene: TRBV30; abundance: -; CDR3aa: CAWSLYRTYNSPLHF; CDR3nt: TGTGCCTGGAGTTTGTACCGGACCTATAATTCACCCCTCCACTTT
j_gene: TRBJ2-3; d_gene: TRBD1; v_gene: TRBV5-1; abundance: -; CDR3aa: CASGEQGLTDTQYF; CDR3nt: TGCGCCAGCGGGGAACAGGGGCTCACAGATACGCAGTATTTT
j_gene: TRBJ1-1; d_gene: -; v_gene: TRBV29-1; abundance: -; CDR3aa: CSVSENVNTEAFF; CDR3nt: TGCAGCGTTTCCGAGAACGTGAACACTGAAGCTTTCTTT
j_gene: TRBJ1-4; d_gene: TRBD1; v_gene: TRBV7-9; abundance: -; CDR3aa: CASSFPGQLHEKLFF; CDR3nt: TGTGCCAGCAGCTTTCCGGGACAGCTACATGAAAAACTGTTTTTT
j_gene: TRBJ1-5; d_gene: -; v_gene: TRBV5-1; abundance: -; CDR3aa: CASSLRGPPEGQPQHF; CDR3nt: TGCGCCAGCAGCTTACGGGGCCCCCCTGAGGGTCAGCCCCAGCATTTT
j_gene: TRBJ2-1; d_gene: -; v_gene: TRBV12-3/TRBV12-4; abundance: -; CDR3aa: CASSSPQGRGDNEQFF; CDR3nt: TGTGCCAGCAGTTCCCCTCAGGGGAGAGGAGACAATGAGCAGTTCTTC
j_gene: TRBJ2-7; d_gene: -; v_gene: TRBV9; abundance: once; CDR3aa: CASSVEGGSTYEQYF; CDR3nt: TGTGCCAGCAGCGTAGAGGGCGGGTCAACCTACGAGCAGTACTTC
j_gene: TRBJ2-1; d_gene: -; v_gene: TRBV7-8; abundance: -; CDR3aa: CASSLGSNEQFF; CDR3nt: TGTGCCAGCAGCTTAGGTTCAAATGAGCAGTTCTTC
j_gene: TRBJ1-4; d_gene: -; v_gene: TRBV20-1; abundance: -; CDR3aa: CSASDATNEKLFF; CDR3nt: TGCAGTGCTAGCGATGCAACTAATGAAAAACTGTTTTTT
j_gene: TRBJ1-4; d_gene: TRBD1; v_gene: TRBV13; abundance: once; CDR3aa: CASSPTGDTEKLFF; CDR3nt: TGTGCCAGCAGCCCTACAGGGGATACCGAAAAACTGTTTTTT
j_gene: TRBJ1-2; d_gene: -; v_gene: TRBV7-9; abundance: -; CDR3aa: CASSLGAGSYGYTF; CDR3nt: TGTGCCAGCAGCTTAGGGGCAGGTTCTTATGGCTACACCTTC